This T cell receptor beta chain was obtained from a study of cytomegalovirus exposure and HLA in healthy donors (dated by TCRdb to about 2017). Background on the whole study: In an earlier analysis of roughly 590 of the donors, about 260 Gb of sequence data and some 120 million unique TCR beta sequences from 150 million to 200 million T cells were reported. To decide whether each TCR beta V gene segment behaved as functional or pseudogenic, an earlier analysis of fewer than 750 of the donors relied on high-throughput TCR beta sequencing. In the later analysis, no new phenotypic data were used to find candidate immune exposures; instead, reliance was placed on TCR beta sequences and their occurrence across donors. Typing coverage differed by locus: A, B, C, DRB1 and DQB1 were typed in about 620-640 donors, DQA1 in about 550, DPA1 in 600 to 610, and DPB1 in 400 to 480. Several DR-DQ haplotypes were handled as single units for association and clustering because linkage in the cohort was strong. Alongside the repertoire data, information on donor age, sex, ethnicity and CMV serostatus was compiled. Every discovery cohort repertoire had been produced on one sequencing platform. A later genetic analysis used genome-wide SNP genotypes for 398 of the 666 donors, treating that subset as a discovery cohort. The study profiled the T cell repertoires of fewer than 850 subjects by immunosequencing and related them to cytomegalovirus serostatus. To predict cytomegalovirus infection status, the study combined high-throughput TCR immunosequencing, statistical association of individual TCRs with disease status, and machine learning. A later analysis re-examined previously published TCR beta repertoires from around 670 donors and added high-resolution HLA genotyping to investigate patterns of TCR occurrence. Among the roughly 400 genotyped donors, roughly 80% belonged to the genetic ancestry cluster associated with self-reported Caucasian donors. Class I and class II HLA loci were covered by the typing at four-digit resolution. The study aimed to test whether signatures of past pathogen exposure could be identified by cataloging public T cell receptors. An early release covering over 500 HLA-typed donors comprised around 300 gigabases of sequencing data and tens of millions of unique TCR sequences. Among roughly 400 genotyped donors of the cohort, an average of roughly 230,000 unique TCR beta nucleotide sequences was sequenced per donor, of which roughly 17% were non-productive. Besides the first cohort of more than 650 subjects, a separate validation cohort made up of 120 different subjects was used. Points the paper makes about the study in general: According to a later genetic analysis, donors in an Asian-associated ancestry cluster had fewer N-insertions in productive TCRs than the roughly 700-donor mean. Correlated functional status among segregating V segments might be attributable to linkage disequilibrium, but an unknown experimental factor could not be ruled out. In a later genetic analysis, a missense DCLRE1C variant was associated with V-gene and J-gene trimming of TCR beta chains, and the association was replicated in an independent cohort. Because counts were too low, 15 to 20 rarely observed V segments, including chromosome 9 orphons, were left out of the earlier analysis of some 600 of the donors. Because the 87-base-pair reads could not distinguish some IMGT-functional V segments, including TRBV6-2 and TRBV6-3, those segments were excluded. A later analysis found that most CMV-associated TCR beta chains appeared HLA-restricted, with HLA associations seemingly driven largely by CMV exposure. A group of highly shared sequence variants was considered likely to be a technical artifact of the sequencing pipeline. In an earlier analysis of about 540 of the donors, most TCR beta V segments were observed in productive rearrangements about 87% or about 30% of the time, broadly matching IMGT annotations. The presence/absence analyses assumed that sequencing depth was roughly uniform across donors, and that assumption may not be true. This cohort had only TCR beta chains sequenced, and the lack of alpha or paired-chain data limited which features could be detected. The authors suggested that the approach could potentially be generalized to other disease states and immunological phenotypes. In vitro tests confirmed that a few of the cytomegalovirus-associated TCR beta chains recognize cytomegalovirus antigens. For the cohort, immune exposure information was limited to CMV serostatus. In a later analysis, HLA-associated TCR beta chains showed more clonal expansion and lower generation probabilities than non-associated chains that were equally common. The study gave a list of more than 150 TCR beta chains associated with cytomegalovirus. Strong co-occurrence of HLA alleles, especially DR and DQ, made assigning TCR associations to individual alleles difficult. In both the original and validation cohorts, the classifier was reported to diagnose cytomegalovirus status with high specificity and sensitivity. At a false discovery rate of 0.05, a later analysis linked 15,000 to 20,000 TCR beta sequences to specific HLA alleles. In a later analysis, the rate of TCR association differed among HLA loci, with DRB1 alleles having the most associated TCRs and HLA-C alleles having the fewest. A later analysis reported that several top co-occurrence clusters appeared linked to parvovirus B19, influenza, CMV and Epstein-Barr virus. Because HLA typing was missing for some donors at each locus, association tests included only the typed subset. A further reported finding was that TCR beta sequences accurately predicted the HLA-A and HLA-B alleles for most subjects in the first cohort. Across donors, most TCR sequences were observed very rarely, whereas some public TCRs were present in many individuals.

CDR1 LNHDA and CDR2 SQIVND were looked up in the germline V gene (reference sequence). The CDR3 sequence holds 14 residues, the cysteine and phenylalanine included. Of the read, only the CDR3 DNA is kept; its 42 bases are in frame from base 1. The germline V and J ends show losses of 6 bases and 3 bases respectively, and no gene match explains 2 bases of the junction. Remarks on this clone: Its specific antigen is unknown. No quality values exist for individual bases; no much larger clone is one base distant.

Receptors were amplified or captured by the immunoSEQ multiplex PCR assay. A mixture of 60 forward primers for TCR Vbeta segments and 13 reverse primers for TCR Jbeta segments was used in the multiplex PCR. Amplification of the CDR3 region of rearranged TCR beta genes was performed with a multiplex PCR assay on genomic DNA. Amplified TCR beta libraries were sequenced as 87-base-pair reads on the Illumina HiSeq System. In the paper's pipeline: A later analysis tallied 75 million to 95 million unique TCR beta chains across the 666 repertoires, and about 10 million of those chains were shared by two or more donors. Raw reads were error-corrected and collapsed into unique sequences with a nearest-neighbor algorithm that merged closely related sequences to remove PCR and sequencing errors. CDR3 sequences were aligned to IMGT reference sequences to assign V, D and J gene segments. For a sequence to be retained, a match of at least six nucleotides was required to both a V gene segment and a J gene segment. A rearrangement counted as productive if the CDR3 had no stop codons and remained in frame with V and J, and every other rearrangement counted as non-productive. CDR3 was defined by IMGT convention, running from the second conserved V-encoded cysteine to the conserved J-encoded phenylalanine. Sequences without an unambiguous match to a single V gene segment were excluded from the earlier analysis of a few hundred of the donors. In an earlier analysis of approximately 550 of the donors, V segments were called functional above 56.7% productive rearrangements and were called segregating when the between-donor standard deviation exceeded 5%. To diagnose cytomegalovirus status from the catalog of TCR beta chain sequences, a statistical classification framework was built. A later analysis assigned V and J genes by comparing TCR nucleotide sequences with IMGT/GENE-DB human TR gene sequences. Using the TCRdist pipeline, a later analysis assigned CDR3 sequences along with most-parsimonious VDJ recombination scenarios. In a later analysis, each TCR beta chain was defined by its CDR3 amino acid sequence together with its V-gene family, and reads lacking a unique V-gene family were excluded. In a later analysis, 450 to 600 highly shared, low-generation-probability nucleotide sequences were removed to address suspected cross-contamination and a sequencing artifact. A later analysis calculated a clonal expansion index for each public chain from normalized within-repertoire ranks of inferred template counts. In a later analysis, generation probabilities were computed with a VDJ recombination model fitted to out-of-frame rearrangements, and the resulting probabilities were checked against IGoR. A later analysis scored TCR-TCR, TCR-HLA and TCR-CMV co-occurrence with hypergeometric tests, applying a repertoire-size bias correction to TCR pairs. To estimate false discovery rates, a later analysis permuted the HLA or CMV assignments 20 times. In a later analysis, co-occurring TCRs were grouped using DBSCAN, with TCRdist sequence similarity added in when clustering inside HLA-allele-positive subsets. Co-occurrence clustering excluded repertoires with fewer than 30,000 or more than 120,000 public chains, plus five with anomalous nucleotide sharing. TCRdb carries this immuneACCESS record with in-frame sequences only. Its versions omit some clonotypes, under half of them owing to an unresolved V gene in the studies checked, with the rest unexplained. Clone size and the V and J calls come from that table; the DNA yielded D and trimming. The sample has about 170,000 clones on record, around 80% of them singletons. 2.3% of the sample comes from the top ten.

The cohort was made up of about 670 healthy bone marrow donors. Cohort members were all nominally healthy when sampled, although unrecorded immune exposures were likely present. The donor was CMV seronegative and belonged to the group of around 350 seronegative cohort members. Every donor gave a peripheral blood sample, and the peripheral blood mononuclear cells from that sample were used for TCR beta sequencing. Genomic DNA was extracted from the blood cell samples with the Qiagen DNeasy Blood Extraction Kit. The chain is encoded by TRBV19 joined to TRBJ2-2, with TRBD1 matching 9 junction bases. The clonotype comes from a woman in her forties or fifties in good health and CMV-seronegative. The sequenced material came from PBMCs. The nucleotide sequence is given as TGTGCCAGTAGGACAGGGGGGTACACCGGGGAGCTGTTTTTT. Its protein reads: CASRTGGYTGELFF.